This T cell receptor (beta chain) was found in a study of blood T cell repertoires in COVID-19. At the level of the study: Acute-phase and convalescent COVID-19 samples originated in the United States, Italy and Spain.

The germline V gene has CDR1 KGHDR and CDR2 SFDVKD. J was trimmed by 5 bases and V by 2 bases; bases with no gene match: 6. CDR3 length: 16 amino acids. Sequencing used immunoSEQ multiplex PCR; TCRdb keeps in-frame clones, though not all of them. The sample lists approximately 220,000 clones, 65% to 90% occurring once. This sequence was found in a woman aged 35 to 49 with acute COVID-19. Sequencing used PBMCs or T cells enriched from blood (not recorded which). The gene calls are TRBV24-1 and TRBJ2-2, with 8 bases lining up with TRBD1. CDR3 sequence: CATSDSDRGLTGELFF. The CDR3 nucleotides are TGTGCCACCAGTGATTCTGACAGGGGCCTGACCGGGGAGCTGTTTTTT.